Listed below are T cell receptor beta chains from one sample, sequenced in a study of cytomegalovirus exposure and HLA in healthy donors. Sequenced by immunoSEQ multiplex PCR; TCRdb stores in-frame clones only, minus some. The sample yields tens of thousands of clones, approximately 65% seen once. Sequenced input: PBMCs. The receptors originated from a man aged 25-40 years in good health and CMV-seronegative. CDR3s include the opening cysteine and the closing phenylalanine or tryptophan. The D gene is left open where the match is weak. Not all rows give a size; the values are once, few, many and, for expanded clones, a class.

abundance,d_gene,len,j_gene,v_gene,CDR3aa,CDR3nt
once,NA,16,TRBJ2-5,TRBV28,CASSLVQGRPQETQYF,TGTGCCAGCAGTTTGGTCCAGGGAAGACCCCAAGAGACCCAGTACTTC
NA,NA,13,TRBJ1-1,TRBV10-3,CAIRPDRETEAFF,TGTGCCATCAGGCCCGATCGGGAGACTGAAGCTTTCTTT
NA,TRBD2,14,TRBJ2-7,TRBV9,CASSPRGVPYEQYF,TGTGCCAGCAGCCCCCGGGGGGTTCCTTACGAGCAGTACTTC
NA,TRBD1,14,TRBJ1-4,TRBV27,CASRPTGVGEKLFF,TGTGCCAGCAGACCGACAGGGGTAGGGGAAAAACTGTTTTTT
few,TRBD1,15,TRBJ2-2,TRBV2,CASGGQGRNTGELFF,TGTGCCAGCGGAGGACAGGGACGGAACACCGGGGAGCTGTTTTTT
few,NA,14,TRBJ1-1,TRBV5-4,CASSLAEGNTEAFF,TGTGCCAGCAGCTTGGCCGAGGGGAACACTGAAGCTTTCTTT
NA,TRBD2,15,TRBJ2-1,TRBV6-6,CASLGGGSSYNEQFF,TGTGCCAGCTTGGGCGGGGGGTCGTCCTACAATGAGCAGTTCTTC
few,NA,13,TRBJ1-2,TRBV10-1,CASSESTGYGYTF,TGCGCCAGCAGTGAGTCAACGGGGTATGGCTACACCTTC
NA,NA,11,TRBJ2-3,TRBV10-3,CAISESSAQYF,TGTGCCATCAGTGAGTCGAGTGCGCAGTATTTT
NA,TRBD1,13,TRBJ2-5,TRBV29-1,CSVAGQAIGTQYF,TGCAGCGTTGCGGGACAGGCCATAGGGACCCAGTACTTC
NA,NA,14,TRBJ1-1,TRBV30,CAWSVWEGEGEAFF,TGTGCCTGGAGTGTCTGGGAGGGGGAGGGTGAAGCTTTCTTT
NA,TRBD2,14,TRBJ2-7,TRBV6-5,CASTLLGGGSEQYF,TGTGCCAGCACCCTCCTCGGGGGGGGGAGCGAGCAGTACTTC
NA,NA,16,TRBJ1-5,TRBV6-5,CASSYSAEYSNQPQHF,TGTGCCAGCAGTTACTCGGCGGAGTATAGCAATCAGCCCCAGCATTTT
NA,NA,12,TRBJ1-5,TRBV30,CACGHSNQPQHF,TGTGCCTGTGGGCATAGCAATCAGCCCCAGCATTTT
few,TRBD2,15,TRBJ2-7,TRBV11-2,CASSPPSGGTYEQYF,TGTGCCAGCAGCCCACCTAGCGGGGGGACCTACGAGCAGTACTTC
NA,NA,16,TRBJ1-3,TRBV14,CASSPRGTYSGNTIYF,TGTGCCAGCAGCCCCAGAGGCACTTACTCTGGAAACACCATATATTTT
NA,NA,19,TRBJ2-6,TRBV19,CASCAYPGALISGANVLTF,TGTGCCAGCTGTGCATATCCGGGAGCTTTAATCTCTGGGGCCAACGTCCTGACTTTC